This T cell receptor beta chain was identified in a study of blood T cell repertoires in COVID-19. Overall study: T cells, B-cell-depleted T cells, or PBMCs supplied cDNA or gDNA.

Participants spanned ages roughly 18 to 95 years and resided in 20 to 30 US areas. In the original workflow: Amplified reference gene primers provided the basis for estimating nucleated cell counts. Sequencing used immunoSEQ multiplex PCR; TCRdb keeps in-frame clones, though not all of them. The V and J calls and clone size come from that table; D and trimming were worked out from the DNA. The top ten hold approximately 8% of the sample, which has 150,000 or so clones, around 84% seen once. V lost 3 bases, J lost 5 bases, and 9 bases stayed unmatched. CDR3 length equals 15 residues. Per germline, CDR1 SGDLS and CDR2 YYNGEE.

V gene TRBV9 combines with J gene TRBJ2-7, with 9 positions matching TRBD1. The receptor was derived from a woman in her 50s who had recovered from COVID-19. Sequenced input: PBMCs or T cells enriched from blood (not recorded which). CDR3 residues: CASSGRGDRVNEQYF. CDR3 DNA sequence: TGTGCCAGCAGCGGACGGGGGGACAGGGTAAACGAGCAGTACTTC. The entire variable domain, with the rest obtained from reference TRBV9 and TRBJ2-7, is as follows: DSGVTQTPKHLITATGQRVTLRCSPRSGDLSVYWYQQSLDQGLQFLIQYYNGEERAKGNILERFSAQQFPDLHSELNLSSLELGDSALYFCASSGRGDRVNEQYFGPGTRLTVT.